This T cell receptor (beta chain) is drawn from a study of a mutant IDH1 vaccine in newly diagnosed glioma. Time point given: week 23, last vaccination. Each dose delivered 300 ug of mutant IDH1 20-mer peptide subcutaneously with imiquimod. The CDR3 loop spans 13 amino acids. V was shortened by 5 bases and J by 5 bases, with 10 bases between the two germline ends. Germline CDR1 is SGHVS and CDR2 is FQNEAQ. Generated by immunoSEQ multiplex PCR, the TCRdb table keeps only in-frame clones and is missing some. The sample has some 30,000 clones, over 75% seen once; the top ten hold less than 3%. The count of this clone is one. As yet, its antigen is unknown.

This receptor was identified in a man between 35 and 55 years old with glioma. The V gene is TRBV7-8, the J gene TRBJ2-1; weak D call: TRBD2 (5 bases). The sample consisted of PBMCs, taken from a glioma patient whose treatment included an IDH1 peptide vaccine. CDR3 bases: TGTGCCAGCAGCGTTAGCGCCAACAATGAGCAGTTCTTC. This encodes CASSVSANNEQFF.